This T cell receptor (beta chain) was profiled in a study of blood T cell repertoires in COVID-19. As for the study in general: Collection of acute and convalescent COVID-19 samples took place in the United States, Italy and Spain.

Under the authors' procedure: Cell counts per sample came from amplifying reference gene primers. Clones were read by immunoSEQ multiplex PCR, and TCRdb kept only the in-frame ones, dropping some. That table is the source of V, J and clone size, and D and trimming were worked out from the DNA. The sample includes about 27,000 clones, approximately 66% of them seen just once. Sequenced material: peripheral blood. The receptor comes from a man in his fifties or sixties with active or convalescent COVID-19.

The CDR3 loop is CASSQDRALYGYTF. CDR3 nucleotide sequence: TGTGCCAGCTCACAGGACAGGGCTCTCTATGGCTACACCTTC. The chain combines TRBV18 with TRBJ1-2; TRBD1 aligns across 8 bases. The trim removed 4 bases at V and 4 bases at J, leaving 5 bases unmatched. The CDR3 contains 14 residues. Germline loops: CDR1 KGHSH, CDR2 LQKENI.